The 4 T cell receptor beta chains reported below all come from one sample, sequenced in a study of read filtering for tumor transcriptome and immune sequencing. The library was built from about 400 ng RNA with molecular barcoded adaptors for alpha/delta and beta/gamma chains. MiXCR, applied by TCRdb to the reads, yields one record per CDR3 protein. The sample shows around 40,000 distinct CDR3 sequences, around 15% of them seen only once. The sequencing sample was made of a population of CD138-negative cells sorted from bone marrow. The origin of the receptors is a donor over 35 with multiple myeloma.

In its sample, this clonotype is medium-sized. This chain links TRBV6-7 with TRBJ2-1; D remains unclear. TRBV6-7 is an open reading frame whose function is uncertain. V gave up 2 bases and J gave up 13 bases, with 9 bases separating them. The CDR3 sequence is 11 residues long. The CDR3 sequence: CASSYGDCQFF. Written as DNA, the CDR3 is TGTGCCAGCAGTTACGGAGATTGTCAGTTCTTC.

This clonotype was recorded many times. The chain joins TRBV24-1 to TRBJ2-2; 10 bases fit TRBD1. Trimming removed 7 bases from V and 0 bases from J; junction bases left unmatched: 1. Germline CDR1 reads KGHDR; CDR2 reads SFDVKD. This CDR3 spans 15 amino acids. In nucleotides, the CDR3 is TGTGCCACCAGGACAGGGGGCGCGAACACCGGGGAGCTGTTTTTT. Amino acid sequence: CATRTGGANTGELFF.

This clonotype was observed many times. This chain's CDR3 is CASSLMGGPPRDTQYF. In DNA form, the CDR3 reads TGTGCCAGCAGTTTAATGGGAGGGCCCCCTCGAGATACGCAGTATTTT. The V call is TRBV27, the J call TRBJ2-3; 7 nucleotides line up with TRBD2. With 2 bases clipped from V and 5 bases from J, the junction kept 10 bases outside the gene matches. The germline gives CDR1 MNHEY, CDR2 SMNVEV (reference sequence). The CDR3 runs to 16 residues.

This clonotype was recorded at least ten times. The V and J genes are TRBV5-1 and TRBJ1-1; no clear D. This CDR3 comprises 14 residues. CDR1 SGHRS and CDR2 YFSETQ come from the germline V gene. V was pared by 3 bases and J by 5 bases, with 14 bases between. This CDR3 is CASSSPGLETEAFF. In nucleotides, the CDR3 is TGCGCCAGCAGCTCCCCCGGGTTAGAAACTGAAGCTTTCTTT.